This T cell receptor beta chain comes out of a study of blood T cell repertoires in COVID-19. Study in general: Acute-phase and convalescent COVID-19 samples originated in the United States, Italy and Spain. PBMCs, B-cell-depleted T cells, or T cells were the source of the cDNA or gDNA that made up the material.

Losses at the gene ends were 4 bases for V and 5 bases for J; bases not matched to a gene: 2. Germline CDR1 and CDR2: LNHDA and SQIVND (reference sequence). This CDR3 is built from 14 residues. Sequencing used immunoSEQ multiplex PCR; TCRdb keeps in-frame clones, though not all of them. Here the sample spans approximately 290,000 clones, approximately 85% being singletons. The receptor was derived from a woman in her twenties or thirties who had recovered from COVID-19. Sequenced input: PBMCs or T cells enriched from blood (not recorded which). This rearrangement joins TRBV19 to TRBJ1-5; TRBD1 agrees at 10 bases. The CDR3 region is CASSTGQGDQPQHF. CDR3 sequence (DNA): TGTGCCAGTAGTACAGGACAGGGGGATCAGCCCCAGCATTTT.